This T cell receptor (beta chain) is from a study of cytomegalovirus exposure and HLA in healthy donors. Clones were read by immunoSEQ multiplex PCR, and TCRdb kept only the in-frame ones, dropping some. The data show fewer than 200,000 clones, with approximately 84% seen just once and about 2.8% held by the top ten. This clone was recorded only once. Sequencing was carried out using PBMCs. The TCR comes from a woman aged 18-29 years in good health and CMV-seropositive.

CDR3 sequence reads: CASSLAGDYTF. CDR3 DNA sequence: TGTGCCAGCAGCTTGGCAGGGGATTACACCTTC. The chain recombines TRBV5-4 with TRBJ1-2; tentatively, D is TRBD1 (6 bases). V shed 0 bases and J shed 11 bases, with 8 bases lying between them. The CDR3 sequence is 11 residues long. Germline V lookup: CDR1 SGHNT, CDR2 YYREEE (reference sequence).